This T cell receptor beta chain was identified during a study of early T cells in non-severe SARS-CoV-2 infection. Study-wide background: Sequenced material consisted of bulk RNA (from unsorted whole blood), and chains were unpaired.

About this clonotype: Its antigen is unknown. At one end, the junction sequence differs from germline, possibly due to a read error.

Attachment of unique molecular identifiers was made to individual cDNA molecules. Each CDR3 protein is one row after TCRdb ran MiXCR on the 5' RACE reads. The sample records about 64,000 distinct CDR3 sequences, 13% being singletons. The study, taken as a whole, reports: Database matching using VDJdb favored anti-spike CD8 responses, with private and CD4 specificities left missing.

CDR1 is SGHAT, CDR2 FQNNGV, per germline. The CDR3 has 13 amino acids. Sequencing was performed on whole blood. The chain is built from TRBV11-2 and TRBJ2-7, with TRBD2 identical over 8 bases. The origin of this receptor is an adult who was a healthcare worker with PCR-confirmed SARS-CoV-2 infection or an uninfected control (not recorded which). This chain's CDR3 is CASSLSVSGVGHF. As DNA, the CDR3 is TGTGCCAGCAGCTTATCGGTTAGCGGGGTGGGTCACTTC.